The 19 T cell receptor beta chains given below trace back to one sample, sequenced in a study of T-cell reconstitution after alpha-beta-depleted transplantation in children. Unique molecular identifiers tagged the TCRbeta library. TCRdb analysed the PCR reads with MiXCR anew, one entry per CDR3 protein. The sample lists 330,000 or so distinct CDR3 sequences; 10% were seen once. Specimen: PBMCs, collected before TCRalphabeta/CD19-depleted stem cell transplant. These receptor sequences come from a boy in the first two years of life with acute myeloid leukemia, due to receive a stem cell transplant.

With respect to this clonotype: Just one base apart from a much larger clone, this may be a read error. The CDR3 loop reads CASSFGTGSTDTQYF. Here the CDR3 DNA reads TGTGCCAGCAGCTTTGGGACAGGTAGCACAGATACGCAGTATTTT. The V and J genes are TRBV7-9 and TRBJ2-3; TRBD1 matches 8 bases. The germline gives CDR1 SEHNR, CDR2 FQNEAQ (reference sequence). The CDR3 extends over 15 amino acids. V lost 3 bases to trimming and J lost 0 bases; unmatched junction nucleotides: 2. Combining the CDR3 with reference TRBV7-9 and TRBJ2-3 gives the whole variable domain DTGVSQNPRHKITKRGQNVTFRCDPISEHNRLYWYRQTLGQGPEFLTYFQNEAQLEKSRLLSDRFSAERPKGSFSTLEIQRTEQGDSAMYLCASSFGTGSTDTQYFGPGTRLTVL.

This clonotype was counted at least ten times. The chain links TRBV20-1 to TRBJ2-3; D perhaps matches TRBD2 (5 bases). The V and J ends lost 1 base and 8 bases respectively, with 7 bases between them. The germline CDR1 and CDR2 sequences are DFQATT and SNEGSKA (reference sequence). This CDR3 has 11 residues. The CDR3 loop reads CSARGGLTQYF. DNA of the CDR3: TGCAGTGCTAGAGGCGGGCTTACGCAGTATTTT.

This chain links TRBV7-3 with TRBJ2-1; 9 bases agree with TRBD1. The CDR3 sequence is 14 residues long. Germline assignment: CDR1 SGHTA and CDR2 FQGTGA. The ends lost 1 base at V and 8 bases at J; junction bases unmatched: 3. The CDR3 here is CASSLNRGLDEQFF. CDR3 DNA sequence: TGTGCCAGCAGCTTAAACAGGGGGCTTGATGAGCAGTTCTTC.

The gene calls are TRBV24-1 and TRBJ2-1; 8 bases line up with TRBD1. V was pared by 6 bases and J by 1 base, with 4 bases of the junction left unmatched. This CDR3 comprises 15 residues. Germline V gives CDR1 KGHDR, CDR2 SFDVKD. The CDR3, as DNA: TGTGCCACCAGTAAAGGGACAGGATCCTACAATGAGCAGTTCTTC. This gives the protein CATSKGTGSYNEQFF.

The sample holds many counts of this clonotype. The V gene is TRBV15, the J gene TRBJ2-1, with 7 positions matching TRBD1. The CDR3 covers 12 residues. Looked up from germline, CDR1 is LNHNV and CDR2 is YYDKDF (reference sequence). Losses at the gene ends were 6 bases for V and 6 bases for J; bases not matched to a gene: 2. The CDR3 reads CATRQGPNEQFF. CDR3 nucleotide sequence: TGTGCCACCAGACAGGGGCCCAATGAGCAGTTCTTC.

This clonotype was seen at least ten times. The rearrangement uses TRBV28 and TRBJ2-3; the match to TRBD2 covers 7 bases. Trimming at V came to 8 bases and at J to 2 bases, leaving 4 bases not matched to a gene. Germline CDR1 is MDHEN and CDR2 is SYDVKM. This CDR3 spans 13 amino acids. The CDR3 nucleotides are TGTGCCAGCGCGGGACTACCCACAGATACGCAGTATTTT. Protein: CASAGLPTDTQYF.

Ten or more counts support this clonotype. One junction end does not reproduce the germline sequence, and a read error may be involved. This sequence joins TRBV6-6 and TRBJ1-3; perhaps TRBD1 as D (6 bases). The germline CDR1 and CDR2 sequences are MNHNY and SVGAGI (reference sequence). The CDR3 is 12 amino acids. The CDR3 region is CAISDRGNTIYF. DNA for the CDR3: TGTGCCATCAGTGACAGGGGAAACACCATATATTTT.

This clonotype was picked up many times. The genes are TRBV7-6 and TRBJ2-4; no firm D call. CDR1 is SGHVS and CDR2 is FNYEAQ in the germline V gene. This CDR3 is built from 15 residues. Between the trimmed V and J ends, which lost 4 bases and 0 bases, there was a span of 10 bases. The CDR3 nucleotides read TGTGCCAGCAGCTCGGCTTCTCTAGCCAAAAACATTCAGTACTTC. It is translated as CASSSASLAKNIQYF.

At least ten counts were recorded for this clonotype. The genes are TRBV6-2 or TRBV6-3 and TRBJ2-3; 7 bases are a match to TRBD2. Per the germline V gene, CDR1 is MNHEY and CDR2 is SVGEGT. Trimming cost V 0 bases and J 4 bases; bases outside gene matches: 10. The CDR3 loop spans 17 amino acids. This CDR3 reads CASSYSMGGSRADTQYF. As DNA, the CDR3 is TGTGCCAGCAGTTACTCGATGGGCGGGAGTCGGGCAGATACGCAGTATTTT.

This clonotype was seen at least ten times. The chain recombines TRBV7-3 with TRBJ2-3; 8 nucleotides line up with TRBD2. After removal of 3 bases from V and 6 bases from J, the junction contained 5 bases not matched to a gene. Germline loops: CDR1 SGHTA, CDR2 FQGTGA. The CDR3 length is 14 residues. CDR3 protein: CASSLSGSGDTQYF. As DNA, the CDR3 is TGTGCCAGCAGCTTGAGCGGGAGTGGGGATACGCAGTATTTT.

This clonotype came up many times. The chain combines TRBV29-1 with TRBJ1-1; D remains ambiguous. V was clipped by 1 base and J by 1 base, with 10 bases between them. Germline loops: CDR1 SQVTM, CDR2 ANQGSEA. This CDR3 has 14 amino acids. The CDR3 reads CSVEVRLTNTEAFF. The CDR3 coding sequence is TGCAGCGTTGAAGTGCGCCTCACGAACACTGAAGCTTTCTTT.

The sample holds many counts of this clonotype. This chain uses TRBV29-1 with TRBJ2-5, with TRBD1 matching over 9 bases. The CDR3 runs to 13 residues. V lost 1 base to trimming and J lost 6 bases; unmatched junction nucleotides: 3. CDR1 and CDR2 (germline): SQVTM, ANQGSEA. The DNA of the CDR3 is TGCAGCGTTGAAGTGGGACAGGGACAGACCCAGTACTTC. Its translation is CSVEVGQGQTQYF. The full variable domain, its missing parts supplied by reference TRBV29-1 and TRBJ2-5, is SAVISQKPSRDICQRGTSLTIQCQVDSQVTMMFWYRQQPGQSLTLIATANQGSEATYESGFVIDKFPISRPNLTFSTLTVSNMSPEDSSIYLCSVEVGQGQTQYFGPGTRLLVL.

Many counts were recorded for this clonotype. The rearrangement uses TRBV5-1 and TRBJ2-5; D not resolved. Germline CDR1 reads SGHRS; CDR2 reads YFSETQ. This CDR3 has 13 residues. Trimming shortened V by 1 base and J by 4 bases, and 8 bases separated the two germline ends. The CDR3 sequence: CASSLFDGETQYF. CDR3 bases: TGCGCCAGCAGCTTGTTCGATGGAGAGACCCAGTACTTC. The full variable domain, in which reference TRBV5-1 and TRBJ2-5 provide the parts outside the CDR3, is KAGVTQTPRYLIKTRGQQVTLSCSPISGHRSVSWYQQTPGQGLQFLFEYFSETQRNKGNFPGRFSGRQFSNSRSEMNVSTLELGDSALYLCASSLFDGETQYFGPGTRLLVL.

The chain carries TRBV20-1 and TRBJ1-6; D ambiguous. V dropped 5 bases and J dropped 0 bases, with 17 bases sitting between them. The CDR3 has 17 residues. Germline assignment: CDR1 DFQATT and CDR2 SNEGSKA (reference sequence). CDR3 sequence reads: CSAPDPSASSYNSPLHF. DNA for the CDR3: TGCAGTGCTCCCGACCCGAGCGCTAGCTCCTATAATTCACCCCTCCACTTT.

The table lists this clonotype with many counts. V is TRBV4-3 and J is TRBJ2-4; D might be TRBD2 (5 bases). The CDR3 is 17 residues long. The V end was cut by 0 bases, the J end by 1 base, with 13 bases between. Germline V gene sequence: CDR1 LGHNA, CDR2 YSLEER. The CDR3 loop is CASSQEPLRGAKNIQYF. CDR3 sequence (DNA): TGCGCCAGCAGCCAAGAACCCCTCCGCGGGGCCAAAAACATTCAGTACTTC.

In the case of this clonotype: This may stem from a read error, because a much larger clone lies one nucleotide away. The chain has TRBV12-3 or TRBV12-4 and TRBJ2-1; TRBD2 matches 14 bases. The V gene end was trimmed by 6 bases and the J gene end by 11 bases; junction bases not matched to a gene: 6. This CDR3 spans 14 amino acids. The CDR3 region is CASRIGTSGGQQFF. DNA for the CDR3: TGTGCCAGCAGAATTGGGACTAGCGGGGGCCAGCAGTTCTTC.

This clonotype was picked up many times. CDR3 residues: CASSHLMETQYF. In nucleotides, the CDR3 is TGTGCCAGCAGCCACCTAATGGAGACCCAGTACTTC. The rearrangement links TRBV5-8 to TRBJ2-5; D unclear. V was shortened by 4 bases and J by 5 bases, with 9 bases between the two germline ends. This CDR3 has 12 amino acids. Germline assignment: CDR1 SGHTS and CDR2 YDEGEE. Based on the CDR3 plus reference TRBV5-8 and TRBJ2-5, the full variable domain is EAGVTQSPTHLIKTRGQQATLRCSPISGHTSVYWYQQALGLGLQFLLWYDEGEERNRGNFPPRFSGRQFPNYSSELNVNALELEDSALYLCASSHLMETQYFGPGTRLLVL.

For this clonotype: Given a much more abundant clone one base away, this may be a read error. The gene calls are TRBV9 and TRBJ2-1; TRBD2 might be the D (6 bases). Germline V gives CDR1 SGDLS, CDR2 YYNGEE. The CDR3 totals 13 residues. V lost 3 bases, J lost 7 bases, and 11 bases lay in between. CDR3 coding DNA: TGTGCCAGCAGCGGGGGGGTGCTGAATGAGCAGTTCTTC. Translation: CASSGGVLNEQFF.

This clonotype occurred a few times. The chain joins TRBV7-8 to TRBJ2-7, with D tentatively TRBD2 (7 bases). CDR1 and CDR2 from the germline V gene are SGHVS and FQNEAQ. The germline V and J ends were trimmed by 1 base and 6 bases, with 13 bases remaining between them. This CDR3 has 14 amino acids. The CDR3 loop reads CASSLGGGRREQYF. CDR3 nucleotides: TGTGCCAGCAGCTTAGGGGGGGGGCGGCGCGAGCAGTACTTC. Full variable domain (remainder filled in from reference TRBV7-8 and TRBJ2-7): GAGVSQSPRYKVAKRGQDVALRCDPISGHVSLFWYQQALGQGPEFLTYFQNEAQLDKSGLPSDRFFAERPEGSVSTLKIQRTQQEDSAVYLCASSLGGGRREQYFGPGTRLTVT.